The 20 T cell receptor beta chains given below trace back to one sample, sequenced in a study of shared clonotypes between healthy human individuals. The protocol was immunoSEQ multiplex PCR, while the TCRdb copy is restricted to in-frame clones and leaves out a portion. The sample consists of some 2.1 million clones, 90% to 95% of them appearing once. Sequenced input: naive CD4+ T cells sorted from blood. Subset indicated: CD45RA+ positively selected. The receptors here all came from a man younger than 30 in good health.

The gene calls are TRBV5-1 and TRBJ1-2; D is unclear. CDR3 length: 14 amino acids. V lost 2 bases to trimming and J lost 7 bases, with 15 bases between them. Germline V gene lookup returns CDR1 SGHRS and CDR2 YFSETQ. The CDR3 region is CASSFDAGVGGYTF. CDR3 nucleotide sequence: TGCGCCAGCAGCTTCGACGCGGGCGTAGGTGGCTACACCTTC.

The CDR3 here is CASTPGLAGAHEQFF. The CDR3 DNA follows: TGTGCCAGCACCCCGGGACTAGCGGGAGCTCATGAGCAGTTCTTC. This chain joins TRBV7-9 and TRBJ2-1; TRBD2 matches at 14 bases. CDR1 and CDR2 from the germline V gene are SEHNR and FQNEAQ (reference sequence). The ends lost 7 bases at V and 8 bases at J; junction bases unmatched: 7. The CDR3 has 15 amino acids. The full variable domain, with the rest looked up from reference TRBV7-9 and TRBJ2-1, is DTGVSQNPRHKITKRGQNVTFRCDPISEHNRLYWYRQTLGQGPEFLTYFQNEAQLEKSRLLSDRFSAERPKGSFSTLEIQRTEQGDSAMYLCASTPGLAGAHEQFFGPGTRLTVL.

This chain joins TRBV30 and TRBJ2-7, with D possibly being TRBD2 (5 bases). Germline values: CDR1 GTSNPN, CDR2 SVGIG (reference sequence). This CDR3 comprises 11 residues. Trimming cost V 2 bases and J 7 bases, with 9 bases left between them. The CDR3 protein is CAWSLAREQYF. The CDR3 DNA reads as TGTGCCTGGAGTTTAGCGAGAGAGCAGTACTTC.

The chain has TRBV5-1 and TRBJ2-1; D remains unclear. Per the germline V gene, CDR1 is SGHRS and CDR2 is YFSETQ. The V end was cut by 0 bases, the J end by 2 bases, with 9 bases between. This CDR3 contains 15 residues. The CDR3 coding sequence is TGCGCCAGCAGCTTGGCTGTTCAGGCCTACAATGAGCAGTTCTTC. Protein product: CASSLAVQAYNEQFF.

V and J are TRBV28 and TRBJ1-5; no definite D call. Germline V gene sequence: CDR1 MDHEN, CDR2 SYDVKM. V was trimmed by 7 bases and J by 2 bases, leaving 12 bases between them. There are 14 residues in the CDR3. The CDR3 loop reads CASTLGWGNQPQHF. As DNA, the CDR3 is TGTGCCAGCACCCTAGGATGGGGCAATCAGCCCCAGCATTTT.

This chain links TRBV5-1 with TRBJ2-5, with D perhaps TRBD2 (7 bases). CDR1 and CDR2 from the germline V gene are SGHRS and YFSETQ. V lost 0 bases to trimming and J lost 5 bases, with 17 bases between them. CDR3 length equals 16 residues. CDR3 bases: TGCGCCAGCAGCTTGGCCCCGGGGGGCTCAACGGAGACCCAGTACTTC. Translating it yields CASSLAPGGSTETQYF.

The chain couples TRBV30 to TRBJ1-1, with D perhaps TRBD1 (5 bases). Trimming removed 2 bases at V and 11 bases at J, with 15 bases between. The length of the CDR3 is 12 residues. Germline-derived CDR1 and CDR2 are GTSNPN and SVGIG (reference sequence). CDR3 protein: CAWSRDSPLAFF. The CDR3 DNA reads TGTGCCTGGAGTCGAGACAGTCCGCTTGCTTTCTTT.

The V and J genes are TRBV6-1 and TRBJ1-3; no reliable D call. This CDR3 spans 15 amino acids. Germline V gene sequence: CDR1 MNHNS, CDR2 SASEGT. Between the trimmed V and J ends, which lost 7 bases and 0 bases, there was a span of 13 bases. In DNA, the CDR3 is TGTGCCAGCACCCAACTTGGTTACTCTGGAAACACCATATATTTT. This gives the protein CASTQLGYSGNTIYF.

The V call is TRBV10-3, the J call TRBJ1-5, with D possibly being TRBD1 (5 bases). CDR3 length: 12 residues. Germline V gene data show CDR1 as ENHRY and CDR2 as SYGVKD. The ends were cut back, 10 bases at V and 6 bases at J, with 13 bases in the middle. The CDR3 protein is CARIRGRQPQHF. DNA for the CDR3: TGTGCCAGAATAAGGGGTCGTCAGCCCCAGCATTTT.

CDR3 DNA sequence: TGTGCTAGTGGTTTGGTTCCGGGCTACGAGCAGTACTTC. It yields the protein CASGLVPGYEQYF. The chain recombines TRBV12-5 with TRBJ2-7; D uncertain. Trimming removed 0 bases from V and 3 bases from J, with 6 bases in between. This CDR3 is 13 amino acids long. Germline lookup yields CDR1 LGHNT and CDR2 FRNRAP.

CDR3 loop: CASSAHRPIVYEQYF. CDR3 DNA: TGTGCCAGCAGTGCCCACCGACCGATTGTCTACGAGCAGTACTTC. The rearrangement uses TRBV27 and TRBJ2-7; D is undetermined. V shed 5 bases and J shed 3 bases, with 17 bases lying between them. The length of the CDR3 is 15 residues. Looked up from germline, CDR1 is MNHEY and CDR2 is SMNVEV (reference sequence).

Turning to this clone: Other DNA sequences of this sample code for an identical CDR3. The chain employs TRBV27 and TRBJ1-5; the D is unclear. This CDR3 is built from 12 residues. Germline V lookup: CDR1 MNHEY, CDR2 SMNVEV (reference sequence). V was pared by 5 bases and J by 7 bases, with 9 bases between. CDR3 region: CASSRPGQPQHF. The CDR3, as DNA: TGTGCCAGCAGTCGGCCGGGACAGCCCCAGCATTTT.

On this clone itself: Other nucleotide sequences in the sample specify the same CDR3. V gene TRBV18 combines with J gene TRBJ2-5, with TRBD2 matching 7 bases. V lost 2 bases to trimming and J lost 2 bases; unmatched junction nucleotides: 5. The germline CDR1 and CDR2 sequences are KGHSH and LQKENI. The CDR3 runs 15 residues. Written as DNA, the CDR3 is TGTGCCAGCTCACCAAGGCAAGCGGGACAAGAGACCCAGTACTTC. Protein sequence: CASSPRQAGQETQYF. Filled out from reference TRBV18 and TRBJ2-5, the complete variable domain reads NAGVMQNPRHLVRRRGQEARLRCSPMKGHSHVYWYRQLPEEGLKFMVYLQKENIIDESGMPKERFSAEFPKEGPSILRIQQVVRGDSAAYFCASSPRQAGQETQYFGPGTRLLVL.

V gene TRBV18 combines with J gene TRBJ2-7, with D perhaps TRBD2 (5 bases). V dropped 2 bases and J dropped 7 bases, with 12 bases sitting between them. Germline V gives CDR1 KGHSH, CDR2 LQKENI. The CDR3 is 13 residues long. In DNA form, the CDR3 reads TGTGCCAGCTCACCAGTCGAGGGTTCGGAGCAGTACTTC. Protein: CASSPVEGSEQYF.

The rearrangement uses TRBV9 and TRBJ1-4; TRBD1 is a possible D gene (6 bases). Germline CDR1 reads SGDLS; CDR2 reads YYNGEE. The CDR3 sequence is 15 residues long. V lost 1 base, J lost 4 bases, and 11 bases lay in between. CDR3 region: CASSVSGVINEKLFF. The CDR3 DNA reads as TGTGCCAGCAGCGTATCAGGGGTTATTAATGAAAAACTGTTTTTT.

The chain is built from TRBV28 and TRBJ1-3, with D perhaps matching TRBD1 (5 bases). V lost 5 bases to trimming and J lost 0 bases, with 11 bases between them. The CDR3 sequence is 15 residues long. From germline, CDR1 is MDHEN and CDR2 SYDVKM. The CDR3 DNA reads TGTGCCAGCAGTCGGGACGCGGGCTCTGGAAACACCATATATTTT. Its translation: CASSRDAGSGNTIYF.

The rearrangement joins TRBV2 to TRBJ2-4, with 9 bases lining up with TRBD2. Germline CDR1 SNHLY, CDR2 FYNNEI. The CDR3 length is 14 residues. J gave up 15 bases and V 4 bases, and 13 bases lay outside the gene matches. Written as DNA, the CDR3 is TGTGCCAGCAGTGCACGGACTAGCGACTTCGCCGGGTACTTC. Amino acids: CASSARTSDFAGYF.

Remarks on this clone: This CDR3 is also generated by other DNA sequences in the sample. V gene TRBV5-1 combines with J gene TRBJ2-7, with 9 bases identical to TRBD1. CDR1 SGHRS and CDR2 YFSETQ come from the germline V gene. This CDR3 has 14 amino acids. Trimming at V came to 4 bases and at J to 3 bases, leaving 5 bases not matched to a gene. The CDR3 here is CASSAGTGNYEQYF. Written as DNA, the CDR3 is TGCGCCAGCAGCGCCGGGACAGGGAACTACGAGCAGTACTTC.

V gene TRBV19 combines with J gene TRBJ1-5; D unclear. V was trimmed by 6 bases and J by 9 bases, leaving 21 bases between them. Germline CDR1 LNHDA, CDR2 SQIVND (reference sequence). This CDR3 is 15 amino acids long. The CDR3 DNA sequence: TGTGCCAGTAGCGACACCTCGCTTGGTTTAAGGCCCCAGCATTTT. Encoded protein: CASSDTSLGLRPQHF.

Worth noting for this clone: This may come from a read error, since a much larger clone is one base off. The rearrangement uses TRBV10-3 and TRBJ2-3; D uncertain. Deletions cut 3 bases from V and 2 bases from J, with 9 bases between. This CDR3 spans 14 amino acids. Germline V gives CDR1 ENHRY, CDR2 SYGVKD. The CDR3: CAISDGQVTDTQYF. DNA for the CDR3: TGTGCCATCAGTGATGGGCAGGTCACAGATACGCAGTATTTT.